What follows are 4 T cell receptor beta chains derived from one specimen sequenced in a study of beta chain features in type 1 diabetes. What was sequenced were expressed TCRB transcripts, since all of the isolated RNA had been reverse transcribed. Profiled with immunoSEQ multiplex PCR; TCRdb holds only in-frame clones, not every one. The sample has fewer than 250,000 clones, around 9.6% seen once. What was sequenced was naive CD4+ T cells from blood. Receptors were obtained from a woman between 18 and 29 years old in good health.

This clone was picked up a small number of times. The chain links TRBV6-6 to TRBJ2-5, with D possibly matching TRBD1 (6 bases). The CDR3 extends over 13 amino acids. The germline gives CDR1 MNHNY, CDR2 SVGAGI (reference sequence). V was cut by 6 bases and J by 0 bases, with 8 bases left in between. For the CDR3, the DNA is TGTGCCAGCAGCAGGGGCAACCAAGAGACCCAGTACTTC. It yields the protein CASSRGNQETQYF.

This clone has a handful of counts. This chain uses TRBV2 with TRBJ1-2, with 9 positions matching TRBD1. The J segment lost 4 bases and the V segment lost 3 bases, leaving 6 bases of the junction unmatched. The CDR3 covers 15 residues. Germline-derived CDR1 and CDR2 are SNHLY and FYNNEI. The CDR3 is CASSEDRGGVYGYTF. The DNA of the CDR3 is TGTGCCAGCAGTGAGGACAGGGGCGGGGTCTATGGCTACACCTTC.

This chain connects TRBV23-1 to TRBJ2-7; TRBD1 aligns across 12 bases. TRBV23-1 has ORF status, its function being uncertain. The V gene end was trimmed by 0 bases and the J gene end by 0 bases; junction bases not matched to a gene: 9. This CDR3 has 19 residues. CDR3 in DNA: TGCGCCAGCAGTCAATCGGGACAGGGGGCGGCGGGGAGCTCCTACGAGCAGTACTTC. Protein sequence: CASSQSGQGAAGSSYEQYF.

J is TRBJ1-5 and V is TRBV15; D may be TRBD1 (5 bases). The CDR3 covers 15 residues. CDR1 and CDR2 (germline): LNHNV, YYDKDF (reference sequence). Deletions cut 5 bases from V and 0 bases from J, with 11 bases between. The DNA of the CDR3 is TGTGCCACCAGCCCCGGACAAGATAGCAATCAGCCCCAGCATTTT. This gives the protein CATSPGQDSNQPQHF.